This T cell receptor beta chain comes out of a study of T-cell memory formation after mild COVID-19. Broader study findings: A second wave expanding day 15 to 37 was CD4+-biased; contracting clones were balanced.

This clonotype has more than one count but fewer than ten. Its matching antigen is unknown. Per the germline V gene, CDR1 is DFQATT and CDR2 is SNEGSKA (reference sequence). With 3 bases removed from V and 1 base from J, the gap between germline ends came to 0 bases. The CDR3 covers 10 residues. From the 5' RACE reads, TCRdb called clonotypes with MiXCR, one entry per CDR3 protein. This sample carries 450,000 or so distinct CDR3 sequences, about 23% of them seen once, and the ten largest clones take around 13%. The chain uses TRBV20-1 and TRBJ2-5; no definite D call. The sequenced sample consisted of PBMCs or a T cell subset sorted from them (not recorded which). The sequence was obtained from an adult woman who had mild COVID-19 (a few samples of this study predate the infection). Cell type and time point are not known. DNA of the CDR3: TGCAGTGCTAGCCAAGAGACCCAGTACTTC. As protein: CSASQETQYF.